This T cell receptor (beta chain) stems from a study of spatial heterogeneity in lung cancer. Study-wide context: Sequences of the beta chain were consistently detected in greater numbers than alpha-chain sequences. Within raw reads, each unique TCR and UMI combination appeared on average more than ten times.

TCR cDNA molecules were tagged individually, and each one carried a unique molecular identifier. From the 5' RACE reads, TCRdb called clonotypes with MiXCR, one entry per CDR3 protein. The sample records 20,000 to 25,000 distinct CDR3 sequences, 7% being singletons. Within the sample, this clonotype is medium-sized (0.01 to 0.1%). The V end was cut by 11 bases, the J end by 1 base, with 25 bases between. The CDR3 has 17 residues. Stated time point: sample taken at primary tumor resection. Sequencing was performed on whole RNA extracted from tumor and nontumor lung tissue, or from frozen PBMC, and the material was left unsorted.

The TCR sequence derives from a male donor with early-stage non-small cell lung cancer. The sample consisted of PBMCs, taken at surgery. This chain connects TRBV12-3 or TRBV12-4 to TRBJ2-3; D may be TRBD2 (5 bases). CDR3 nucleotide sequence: TGTGCCGCATCGAGAAGGGTAAATTCGAGGGGCACAGATACGCAGTATTTT. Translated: CAASRRVNSRGTDTQYF.